The rows below give T cell receptor beta chains drawn from one sample of a study of Ad26.COV2.S vaccination and SARS-CoV-2 variants. Profiled with immunoSEQ multiplex PCR; TCRdb holds only in-frame clones, not every one. The sample lists some 250,000 clones, 85% to 90% occurring once. This material consisted of peripheral blood, taken in a trial of Ad26.COV2.S vaccine versus placebo. The receptors were sampled from a person between 18 and 65 years old who received the Ad26.COV2.S COVID-19 vaccine or a placebo. CDR3s include the opening cysteine and the closing phenylalanine or tryptophan. The D gene is left open where the match is weak. Only part of the rows carry a size: once, few, many, or a class if the clone is expanded.

V gene	J gene	D gene	clone size	CDR3 DNA	CDR3 protein
TRBV7-2	TRBJ2-7	.	.	TGTGCCAGCAGCTTAAAGGGGTCCTACGAGCAGTACTTC	CASSLKGSYEQYF
TRBV7-3	TRBJ2-3	.	.	TGTGCCAGCAGCATGGGGGGAGTGGATACGCAGTATTTT	CASSMGGVDTQYF
TRBV6-1	TRBJ2-7	.	.	TGTGCCAGCAGTGAGGGGCTGGGAAATGCCTACGAGCAGTACTTC	CASSEGLGNAYEQYF
TRBV6-2/TRBV6-3	TRBJ2-1	TRBD1	.	TGTGCCAGCAGTGACCGGGACAGGGAGCCCTACAATGAGCAGTTCTTC	CASSDRDREPYNEQFF
TRBV7-2	TRBJ2-7	.	few	TGTGCCAGCAGCTGGGAAGGCCTTAGCTCCTACGAGCAGTACTTC	CASSWEGLSSYEQYF
TRBV5-6	TRBJ1-2	.	.	TGTGCCAGCAGCTTGGGGCGGGGGCAGAACTATGGCTACACCTTC	CASSLGRGQNYGYTF
TRBV7-9	TRBJ2-3	.	.	TGTGCCAGCAGCCTACAGGGAATCACAGATACGCAGTATTTT	CASSLQGITDTQYF
TRBV25-1	TRBJ2-2	TRBD1	few	TGTGCCAGCAGTGATGGGGGACAGGCTGGCGGGGAGCTGTTTTTT	CASSDGGQAGGELFF
TRBV5-4	TRBJ2-7	TRBD1	.	TGTGCCAGCAGCTTGGATGGGACAGGGACCTACGAGCAGTACTTC	CASSLDGTGTYEQYF
TRBV11-2	TRBJ2-1	.	once	TGTGCCAGCAGCTATGGACATCTTGACTACAATGAGCAGTTCTTC	CASSYGHLDYNEQFF
TRBV10-3	TRBJ2-1	.	.	TGTGCCATCAGTGAGCAGGGGTCAGGGTACAATGAGCAGTTCTTC	CAISEQGSGYNEQFF
TRBV12-5	TRBJ2-1	TRBD2	.	TGTGCTAGTGGTCAACTAGCGGGAGGCAATGAGCAGTTCTTC	CASGQLAGGNEQFF
TRBV21-1	TRBJ1-5	.	many	TGTGCCAGCACCCTGACAGGGGTGGACTTGGTTGGCAATCAGCCCCAGCATTTT	CASTLTGVDLVGNQPQHF
TRBV9	TRBJ2-3	.	.	TGTGCCAGCAGTCCTCGGGATGATACGCAGTATTTT	CASSPRDDTQYF
TRBV6-5	TRBJ2-2	.	few	TGTGCCAGCAGCGGTTACACCGGGGAGCTGTTTTTT	CASSGYTGELFF
TRBV7-9	TRBJ2-7	.	.	TGTGCCAGCAGCTTGACATTTGTGGACATACAGTACTTC	CASSLTFVDIQYF
TRBV28	TRBJ2-7	.	.	TGTGCCAGCAGTCCGGCCGGGACTCATTCCTACGAGCAGTACTTC	CASSPAGTHSYEQYF
TRBV15	TRBJ2-1	.	.	TGTGCCACCAGCAGAGATCTAGGCTCGGTTGAGCAGTTCTTC	CATSRDLGSVEQFF
TRBV7-2	TRBJ1-1	.	.	TGTGCCAGCAGCTTAGTTAGTGTTATTAACAGCGCTGAAGCTTTCTTT	CASSLVSVINSAEAFF
TRBV19	TRBJ2-3	.	.	TGTGCCAGTAAGAATGGGGGTAGCACAGATACGCAGTATTTT	CASKNGGSTDTQYF
TRBV28	TRBJ2-1	TRBD2	.	TGTGCCAGCAGCATAGCGGGGGCTAGCTACAATGAGCAGTTCTTC	CASSIAGASYNEQFF
TRBV10-3	TRBJ2-2	.	.	TGTGCCATCAGCCCGATGATAGGGGCTGAGCTGTTTTTT	CAISPMIGAELFF
TRBV11-2	TRBJ2-3	TRBD2	.	TGTGCCAGCAGCCCCAGACGGACTAGCGGCACAGATACGCAGTATTTT	CASSPRRTSGTDTQYF
TRBV7-6	TRBJ1-3	.	.	TGTGCCAGCAGCTTAGCATTGGGTTCTGGAAACACCATATATTTT	CASSLALGSGNTIYF
TRBV10-1	TRBJ2-5	TRBD2	.	TGCGCCAGCAGTGAGGGGACTGGCGGGGGTACCCAGTACTTC	CASSEGTGGGTQYF